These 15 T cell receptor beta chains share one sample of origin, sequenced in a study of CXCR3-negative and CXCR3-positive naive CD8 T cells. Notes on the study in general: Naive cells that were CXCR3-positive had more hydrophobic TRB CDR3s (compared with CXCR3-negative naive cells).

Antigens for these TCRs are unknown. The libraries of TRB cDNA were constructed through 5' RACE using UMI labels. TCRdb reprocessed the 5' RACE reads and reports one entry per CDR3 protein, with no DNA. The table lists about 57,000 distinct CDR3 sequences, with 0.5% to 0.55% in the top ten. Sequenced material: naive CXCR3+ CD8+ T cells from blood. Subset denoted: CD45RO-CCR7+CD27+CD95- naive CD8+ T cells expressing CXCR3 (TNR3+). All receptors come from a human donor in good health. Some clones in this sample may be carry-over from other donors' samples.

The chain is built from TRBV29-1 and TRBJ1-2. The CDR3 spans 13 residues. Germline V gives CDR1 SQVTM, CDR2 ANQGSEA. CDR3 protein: CSVSPDPLGGYTF.

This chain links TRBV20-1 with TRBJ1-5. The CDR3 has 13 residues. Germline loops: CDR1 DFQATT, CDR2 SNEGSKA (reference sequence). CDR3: CSARDISNQPQHF.

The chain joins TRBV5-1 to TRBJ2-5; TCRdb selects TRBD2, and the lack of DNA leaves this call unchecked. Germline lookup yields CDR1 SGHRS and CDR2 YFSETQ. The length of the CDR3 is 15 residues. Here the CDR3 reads CASRSSGGASETQYF.

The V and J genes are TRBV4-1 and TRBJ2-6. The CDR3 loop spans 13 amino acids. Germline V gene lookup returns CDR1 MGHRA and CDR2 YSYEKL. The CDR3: CASSQTGLNVLTF.

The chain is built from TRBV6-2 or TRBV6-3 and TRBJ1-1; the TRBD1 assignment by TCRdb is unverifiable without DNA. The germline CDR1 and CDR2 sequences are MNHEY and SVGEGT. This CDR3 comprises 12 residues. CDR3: CASSYGATEAFF.

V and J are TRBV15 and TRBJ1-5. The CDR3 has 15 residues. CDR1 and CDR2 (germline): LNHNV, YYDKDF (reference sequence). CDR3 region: CATRTEGYSNQPQHF.

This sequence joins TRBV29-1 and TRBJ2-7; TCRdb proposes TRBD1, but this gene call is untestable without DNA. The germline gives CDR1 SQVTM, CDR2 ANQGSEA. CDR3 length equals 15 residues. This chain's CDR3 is CSVARMVSGVHEQYF.

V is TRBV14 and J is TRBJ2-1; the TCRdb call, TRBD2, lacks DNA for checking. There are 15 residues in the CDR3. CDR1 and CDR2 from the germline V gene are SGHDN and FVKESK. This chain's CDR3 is CASSQEVASYNEQFF.

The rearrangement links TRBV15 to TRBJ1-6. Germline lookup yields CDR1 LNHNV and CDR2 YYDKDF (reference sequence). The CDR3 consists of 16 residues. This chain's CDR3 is CATSTTQLGPNSPLHF.

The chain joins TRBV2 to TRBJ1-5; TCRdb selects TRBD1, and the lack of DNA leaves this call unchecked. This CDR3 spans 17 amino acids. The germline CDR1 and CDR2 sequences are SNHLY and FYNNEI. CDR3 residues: CASSDVRGQGIDQPQHF.

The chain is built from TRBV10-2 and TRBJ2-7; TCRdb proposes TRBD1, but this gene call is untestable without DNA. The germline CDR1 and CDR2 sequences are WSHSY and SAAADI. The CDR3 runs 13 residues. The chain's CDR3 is CASSGTGFDEQYF.

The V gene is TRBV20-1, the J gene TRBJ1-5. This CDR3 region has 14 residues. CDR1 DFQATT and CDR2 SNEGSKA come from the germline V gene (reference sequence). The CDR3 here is CSALQVDSNQPQHF.

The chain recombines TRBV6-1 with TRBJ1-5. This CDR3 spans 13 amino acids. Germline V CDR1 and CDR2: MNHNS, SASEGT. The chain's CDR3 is CASSRQGVQPQHF.

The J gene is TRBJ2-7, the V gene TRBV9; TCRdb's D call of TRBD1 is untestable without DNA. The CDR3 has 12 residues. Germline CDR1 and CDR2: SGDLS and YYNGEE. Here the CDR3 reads CASNGGGYEQYF.

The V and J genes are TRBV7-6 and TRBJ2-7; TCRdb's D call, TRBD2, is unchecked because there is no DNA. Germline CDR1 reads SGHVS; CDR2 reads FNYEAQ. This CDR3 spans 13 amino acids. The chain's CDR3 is CASRPDGLVEQYF.